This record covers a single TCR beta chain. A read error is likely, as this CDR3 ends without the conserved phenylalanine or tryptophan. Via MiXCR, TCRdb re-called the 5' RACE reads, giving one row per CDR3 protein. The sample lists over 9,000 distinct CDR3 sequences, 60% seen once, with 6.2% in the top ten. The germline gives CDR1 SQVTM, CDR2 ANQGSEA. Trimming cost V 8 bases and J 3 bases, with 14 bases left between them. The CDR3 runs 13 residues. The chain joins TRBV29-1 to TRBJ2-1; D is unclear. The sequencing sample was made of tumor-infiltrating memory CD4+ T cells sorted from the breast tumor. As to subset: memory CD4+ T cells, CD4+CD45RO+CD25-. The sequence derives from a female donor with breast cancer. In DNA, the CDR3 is TGCAGCACTGAGGTGCACAGCTACAATGAGCAGTTCTCC. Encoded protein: CSTEVHSYNEQFS.